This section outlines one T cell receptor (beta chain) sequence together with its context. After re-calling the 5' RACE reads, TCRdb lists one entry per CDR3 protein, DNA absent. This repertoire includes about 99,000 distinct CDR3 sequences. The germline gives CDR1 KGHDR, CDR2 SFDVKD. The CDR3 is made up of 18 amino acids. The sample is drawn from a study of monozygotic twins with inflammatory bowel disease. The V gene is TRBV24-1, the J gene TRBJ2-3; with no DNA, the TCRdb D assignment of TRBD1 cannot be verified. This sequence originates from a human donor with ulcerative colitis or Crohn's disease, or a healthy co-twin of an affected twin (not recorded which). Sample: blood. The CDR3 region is CATSDQQGTLSSTDTQYF.